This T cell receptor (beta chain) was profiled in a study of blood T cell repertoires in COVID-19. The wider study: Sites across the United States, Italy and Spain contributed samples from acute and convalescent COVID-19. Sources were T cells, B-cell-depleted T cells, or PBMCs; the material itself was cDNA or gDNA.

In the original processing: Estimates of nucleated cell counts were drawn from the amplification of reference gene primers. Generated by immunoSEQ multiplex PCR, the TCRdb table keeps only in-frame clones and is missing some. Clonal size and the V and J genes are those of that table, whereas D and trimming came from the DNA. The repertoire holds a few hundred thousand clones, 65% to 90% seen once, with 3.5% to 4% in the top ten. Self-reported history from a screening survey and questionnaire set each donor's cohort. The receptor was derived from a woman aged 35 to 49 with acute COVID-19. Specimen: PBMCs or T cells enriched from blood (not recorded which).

The CDR3 sequence: CASSVGRGTAFF. In nucleotides, the CDR3 is TGTGCCAGCAGCGTAGGCCGGGGGACAGCTTTCTTT. The rearrangement links TRBV9 to TRBJ1-1; weak D call: TRBD1 (5 bases). V was cut by 0 bases and J by 10 bases, with 10 bases left in between. Germline-derived CDR1 and CDR2 are SGDLS and YYNGEE. The CDR3 has 12 residues.